These 21 T cell receptor beta chains were sequenced from one sample in a study of vaccination and CD4 T cells after COVID-19. An Oncomine TCR Beta short-read assay was used to sequence the DNA from cultured CD4+ T cells. TCRdb processed the PCR reads anew with MiXCR; each CDR3 protein has one entry. In the table there are around 6,400 distinct CDR3 sequences, about 60% of which are singletons. Indicated treatment: approximately 9-day PBMC culture with coronavirus spike peptide pools or control peptides (ViraFEST assay). Samples of CD4+ T cells were obtained from the unexposed donor before the COVID-19 pandemic (2011-2018). These receptors have no known antigen. The sequencing input was CD4+ T cells from blood, cultured in vitro. These receptors all stem from a human donor in good health.

The chain recombines TRBV28 with TRBJ2-7, with D hard to call. V lost 4 bases, J lost 1 base, and 8 bases lay in between. The CDR3 length is 13 residues. Looked up from germline, CDR1 is MDHEN and CDR2 is SYDVKM. The chain's CDR3 is CASSSDLSYEQYF. The CDR3 nucleotides read TGTGCCAGCAGTTCGGATCTGTCCTACGAGCAGTACTTC.

This rearrangement joins TRBV12-2 to TRBJ1-1; the table calls TRBD1, which could not be checked here. TRBV12-2 is flagged as a pseudogene. This CDR3 comprises 15 residues. CDR3 DNA sequence: TGTGCAAGTCGCTTCGTCCCCCGGTTGAACACTGAAGCTTTCTTT. Translation gives CASRFVPRLNTEAFF.

The chain employs TRBV10-3 and TRBJ2-1; 7 bases align to TRBD2. J gave up 8 bases and V 10 bases, and 11 bases lay outside the gene matches. This CDR3 contains 13 residues. Germline V gives CDR1 ENHRY, CDR2 SYGVKD. The CDR3 region has the DNA TGTGCCACCCGTCAGGGAGGGGCGGATGAGCAGTTCTTC. Residues: CATRQGGADEQFF.

The V gene is TRBV7-9, the J gene TRBJ2-5, with TRBD1 identical over 12 bases. The CDR3 is 16 residues long. Per germline, CDR1 SEHNR and CDR2 FQNEAQ (reference sequence). The V segment lost 1 base and the J segment 3 bases; nucleotides outside the gene matches: 3. The CDR3 coding sequence is TGTGCCAGCAGCTTAGGGGACAGGGGGCTGAAAGAGACCCAGTACTTC. Translation gives CASSLGDRGLKETQYF.

This chain links TRBV27 with TRBJ2-1; 7 bases map to TRBD1. Germline CDR1 is MNHEY and CDR2 is SMNVEV (reference sequence). J was trimmed by 4 bases and V by 4 bases; bases with no gene match: 10. The CDR3 is 16 residues long. The CDR3 DNA sequence: TGTGCCAGCAGTTCCTGGGACAGATATTCGTACAATGAGCAGTTCTTC. Translating gives CASSSWDRYSYNEQFF.

In this sample, this clonotype turned up a few times. The chain couples TRBV20-1 to TRBJ2-7; TRBD2 might be the D (5 bases). Trimming removed 3 bases at V and 2 bases at J, with 11 bases between. The CDR3 sequence is 13 residues long. The germline V gene has CDR1 DFQATT and CDR2 SNEGSKA (reference sequence). DNA for the CDR3: TGCAGTGCTAGCGGGGTGGATCCCTACGAGCAGTACTTC. Protein: CSASGVDPYEQYF.

V and J are TRBV27 and TRBJ1-1, with D perhaps matching TRBD1 (6 bases). Germline V gene data show CDR1 as MNHEY and CDR2 as SMNVEV (reference sequence). The CDR3 is 15 amino acids. V lost 5 bases and J 1 base, leaving 14 bases between the germline ends. CDR3 DNA: TGTGCCAGCAGTACCGGGGGCGGGGGGAACACTGAAGCTTTCTTT. Protein: CASSTGGGGNTEAFF.

The genes are TRBV6-2 or TRBV6-3 and TRBJ2-7; 9 bases are a match to TRBD2. V lost 5 bases and J lost 0; bases outside the gene matches: 5. Germline V CDR1 and CDR2: MNHEY, SVGEGT. The CDR3 is made up of 15 amino acids. In DNA form, the CDR3 reads TGTGCCAGCAGTCGTAGCGGGGGAAACTCCTACGAGCAGTACTTC. This codes for CASSRSGGNSYEQYF.

This sequence joins TRBV7-9 and TRBJ1-5; D is undetermined. CDR1 and CDR2 from the germline V gene are SEHNR and FQNEAQ (reference sequence). The CDR3 is 12 residues long. V lost 4 bases and J lost 9, with 10 bases in between. In nucleotides, the CDR3 is TGTGCCAGCAGCTATCGGGATCGGCCCCAGCATTTT. Translating it yields CASSYRDRPQHF.

This chain uses TRBV2 with TRBJ1-1, with 9 bases identical to TRBD1. In germline, CDR1 is SNHLY, CDR2 FYNNEI. CDR3 length equals 14 residues. V was pared by 6 bases and J by 1 base, with 3 bases of the junction left unmatched. The CDR3 loop reads CASRTGGPNTEAFF. DNA for the CDR3: TGTGCCAGCAGGACAGGGGGACCGAACACTGAAGCTTTCTTT. The full variable domain, rest sourced from reference TRBV2 and TRBJ1-1, is EPEVTQTPSHQVTQMGQEVILRCVPISNHLYFYWYRQILGQKVEFLVSFYNNEISEKSEIFDDQFSVERPDGSNFTLKIRSTKLEDSAMYFCASRTGGPNTEAFFGQGTRLTVV.

The chain carries TRBV20-1 and TRBJ1-1; D is uncertain. V was clipped by 3 bases and J by 3 bases, with 11 bases between them. Germline V gene sequence: CDR1 DFQATT, CDR2 SNEGSKA (reference sequence). The CDR3 sequence is 13 residues long. The CDR3 region has the DNA TGCAGTGCTAGCCAGCCAACGGACACTGAAGCTTTCTTT. Translated, it gives CSASQPTDTEAFF.

The chain uses TRBV6-2 or TRBV6-3 and TRBJ2-7; D is unresolved. The CDR3 extends over 19 amino acids. The V and J ends lost 6 bases and 0 bases respectively, with 27 bases between them. Germline V lookup: CDR1 MNHEY, CDR2 SVGEGT. The CDR3 protein is CASSYNPAVSSRGSYEQYF. The CDR3 coding sequence is TGTGCCAGCAGCTACAACCCCGCGGTTTCGAGTCGTGGCTCCTACGAGCAGTACTTC.

This clonotype has only a few counts. The chain recombines TRBV7-2 with TRBJ2-7; D is undetermined. This CDR3 comprises 12 residues. Trimming took 3 bases from V and 6 from J, leaving 9 bases between them. Germline-derived CDR1 and CDR2 are SGHTA and FQGNSA. This CDR3 is CASSFSHSEQYF. DNA for the CDR3: TGTGCCAGCAGCTTTAGCCACTCCGAGCAGTACTTC. Looking up the rest from reference TRBV7-2 and TRBJ2-7 gives the full variable domain: GAGVSQSPSNKVTEKGKDVELRCDPISGHTALYWYRQSLGQGLEFLIYFQGNSAPDKSGLPSDRFSAERTGGSVSTLTIQRTQQEDSAVYLCASSFSHSEQYFGPGTRLTVT.

The V call is TRBV19, the J call TRBJ2-5; 8 nucleotides line up with TRBD1. The length of the CDR3 is 13 residues. Losses at the gene ends were 3 bases for V and 5 bases for J; bases not matched to a gene: 2. Germline V gene sequence: CDR1 LNHDA, CDR2 SQIVND (reference sequence). CDR3 DNA: TGTGCCAGTAGTATTCCAGGGGGCGAGACCCAGTACTTC. Amino acids: CASSIPGGETQYF.

The rearrangement uses TRBV5-1 and TRBJ2-5, with 8 nucleotides matching TRBD2. CDR1 and CDR2 from the germline V gene are SGHRS and YFSETQ. CDR3 size: 16 residues. V gave up 3 bases and J gave up 2 bases; unmatched junction bases: 9. CDR3 loop: CASSSGTRGGQETQYF. The CDR3, as DNA: TGCGCCAGCAGCTCCGGGACTAGAGGTGGGCAAGAGACCCAGTACTTC.

This sequence joins TRBV6-1 and TRBJ1-2; 7 positions agree with TRBD1. V lost 6 bases and J lost 4; bases outside the gene matches: 8. This CDR3 comprises 14 residues. The germline gives CDR1 MNHNS, CDR2 SASEGT. The DNA for the CDR3 is TGTGCCAGCAGCCGACTCTCAGGGGGCTATGGCTACACCTTC. It specifies CASSRLSGGYGYTF.

The CDR3 sequence is CASSFDHFGYTF. For the CDR3, the DNA is TGTGCCAGCAGCTTTGATCACTTTGGCTACACCTTC. The chain couples TRBV7-2 to TRBJ1-2; D remains ambiguous. Germline V gene lookup returns CDR1 SGHTA and CDR2 FQGNSA. The CDR3 spans 12 residues. V was shortened by 3 bases and J by 7 bases, with 9 bases between the two germline ends.

CDR3 loop: CASSPYTSPYGYTF. DNA of the CDR3: TGTGCCAGCAGTCCTTACACAAGTCCGTACGGCTACACCTTC. V is TRBV6-1 and J is TRBJ1-2; D is ambiguous. The CDR3 spans 14 residues. V lost 5 bases and J lost 8, with 18 bases in between. Germline assignment: CDR1 MNHNS and CDR2 SASEGT.

This chain's CDR3 is CASSSSGGAGNEQFF. The CDR3 nucleotides read TGTGCCAGCAGCTCTAGCGGGGGGGCGGGGAATGAGCAGTTCTTC. The rearrangement links TRBV6-2 or TRBV6-3 to TRBJ2-1; 12 bases fit TRBD2. The CDR3 runs 15 residues. Germline CDR1 reads MNHEY; CDR2 reads SVGEGT. V lost 6 bases and J lost 7; bases outside the gene matches: 7.

The chain has TRBV20-1 and TRBJ2-5; a weak D match, TRBD2 (6 bases). V was clipped by 3 bases and J by 4 bases, with 15 bases between them. This CDR3 is built from 14 residues. Germline CDR1 is DFQATT and CDR2 is SNEGSKA (reference sequence). The CDR3 spells CSAREGSRGETQYF. CDR3 coding DNA: TGCAGTGCTAGGGAGGGGAGCCGTGGAGAGACCCAGTACTTC.

The V call is TRBV14, the J call TRBJ2-5, with 15 bases fitting TRBD2. In germline, CDR1 is SGHDN, CDR2 FVKESK. The CDR3 consists of 18 residues. V shed 3 bases, J shed 2 bases, and the junction held 7 bases outside the gene matches. The CDR3 here is CASSQGGTSGRTQETQYF. CDR3 nucleotide sequence: TGTGCCAGCAGCCAGGGGGGGACTAGCGGGAGGACACAAGAGACCCAGTACTTC. The whole variable domain, remainder taken from reference TRBV14 and TRBJ2-5, is EAGVTQFPSHSVIEKGQTVTLRCDPISGHDNLYWYRRVMGKEIKFLLHFVKESKQDESGMPNNRFLAERTGGTYSTLKVQPAELEDSGVYFCASSQGGTSGRTQETQYFGPGTRLLVL.